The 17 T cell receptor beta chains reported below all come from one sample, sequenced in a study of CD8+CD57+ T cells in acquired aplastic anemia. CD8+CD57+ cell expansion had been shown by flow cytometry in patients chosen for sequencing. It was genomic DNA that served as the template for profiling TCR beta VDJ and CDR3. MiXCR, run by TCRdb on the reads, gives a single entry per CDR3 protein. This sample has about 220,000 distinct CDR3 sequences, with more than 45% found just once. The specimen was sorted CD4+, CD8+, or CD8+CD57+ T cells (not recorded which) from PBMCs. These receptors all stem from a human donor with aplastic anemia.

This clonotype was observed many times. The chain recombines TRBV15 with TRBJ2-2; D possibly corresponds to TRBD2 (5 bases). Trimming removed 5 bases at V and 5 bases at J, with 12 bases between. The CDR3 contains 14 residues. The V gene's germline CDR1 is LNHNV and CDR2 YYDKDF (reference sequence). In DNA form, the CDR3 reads TGTGCCACCAGCTCCCGGGGTTTAACCGGGGAGCTGTTTTTT. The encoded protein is CATSSRGLTGELFF.

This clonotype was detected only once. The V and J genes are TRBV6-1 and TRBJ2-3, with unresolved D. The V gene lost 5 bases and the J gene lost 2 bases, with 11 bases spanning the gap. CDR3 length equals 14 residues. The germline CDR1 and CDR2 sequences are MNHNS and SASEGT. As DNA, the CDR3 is TGTGCCAGCAGTCCCCCAGATCTCACAGATACGCAGTATTTT. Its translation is CASSPPDLTDTQYF.

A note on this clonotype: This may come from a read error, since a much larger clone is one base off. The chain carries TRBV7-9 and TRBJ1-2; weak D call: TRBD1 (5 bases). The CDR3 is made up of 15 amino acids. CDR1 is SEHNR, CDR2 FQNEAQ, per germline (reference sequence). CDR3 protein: CASSVILKGAYGYAF. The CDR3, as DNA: TGTGCCAGCAGCGTAATCCTTAAAGGGGCCTATGGCTACGCCTTC.

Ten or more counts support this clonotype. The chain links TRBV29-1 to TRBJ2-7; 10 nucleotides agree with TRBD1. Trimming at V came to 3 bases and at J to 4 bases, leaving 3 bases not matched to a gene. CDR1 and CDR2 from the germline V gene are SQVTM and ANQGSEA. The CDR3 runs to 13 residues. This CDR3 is CSVDGQGEYEQYF. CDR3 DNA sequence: TGCAGCGTTGATGGACAGGGGGAATACGAGCAGTACTTC.

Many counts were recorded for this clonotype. The CDR3 here is CASSPSLGEQYF. Here the CDR3 DNA reads TGTGCCAGCAGCCCGTCCCTGGGGGAGCAGTACTTC. V usage is TRBV12-3 or TRBV12-4 and J usage is TRBJ2-7, with D unclear. CDR3 length: 12 amino acids. V lost 6 bases and J lost 7, with 13 bases in between.

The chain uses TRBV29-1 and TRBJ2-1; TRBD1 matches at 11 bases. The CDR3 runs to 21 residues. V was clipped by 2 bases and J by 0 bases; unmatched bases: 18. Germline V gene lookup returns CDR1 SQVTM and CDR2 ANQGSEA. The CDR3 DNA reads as TGCAGCGTTGAATCGGGACAGGGGGACTTATACCTCCCTAGCTCCTACAATGAGCAGTTCTTC. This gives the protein CSVESGQGDLYLPSSYNEQFF.

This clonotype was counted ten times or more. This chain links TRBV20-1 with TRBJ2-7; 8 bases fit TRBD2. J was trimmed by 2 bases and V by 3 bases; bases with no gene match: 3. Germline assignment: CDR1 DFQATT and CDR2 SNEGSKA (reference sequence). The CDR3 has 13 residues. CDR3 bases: TGCAGTGCTAGTAATAGCGGGGCCTACGAGCAGTACTTC. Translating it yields CSASNSGAYEQYF.

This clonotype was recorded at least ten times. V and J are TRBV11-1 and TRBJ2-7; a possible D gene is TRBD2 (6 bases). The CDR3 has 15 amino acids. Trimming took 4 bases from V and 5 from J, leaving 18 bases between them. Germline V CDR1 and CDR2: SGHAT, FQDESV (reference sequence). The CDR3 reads CASSSGGLGRNEQYF. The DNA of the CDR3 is TGTGCCAGCAGCTCCGGGGGTTTGGGTCGCAACGAGCAGTACTTC.

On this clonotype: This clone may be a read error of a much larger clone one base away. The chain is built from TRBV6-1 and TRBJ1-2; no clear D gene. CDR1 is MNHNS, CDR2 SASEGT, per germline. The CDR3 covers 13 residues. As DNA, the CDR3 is TGTGCCGGCAGCCACGGGTGGAGCTATGGCTACACCTTC. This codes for CAGSHGWSYGYTF.

The CDR3: CAIRPGQQSTYEQYF. The CDR3 DNA reads TGTGCCATCAGACCGGGACAGCAATCAACCTACGAGCAGTACTTC. The chain links TRBV6-4 to TRBJ2-7; 7 nucleotides match TRBD1. Per the germline V gene, CDR1 is MRHNA and CDR2 is SNTAGT. V trimming: 10 bases; J trimming: 2 bases; junction bases outside the gene matches: 14. The CDR3 consists of 15 residues.

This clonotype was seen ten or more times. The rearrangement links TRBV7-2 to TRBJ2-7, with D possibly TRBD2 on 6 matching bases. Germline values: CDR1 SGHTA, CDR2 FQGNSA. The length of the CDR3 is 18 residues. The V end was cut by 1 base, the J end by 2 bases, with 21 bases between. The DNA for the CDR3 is TGTGCCAGCAGCTTAGACTGGAATGTGGGCGGGATAGCCTACGAGCAGTACTTC. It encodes CASSLDWNVGGIAYEQYF.

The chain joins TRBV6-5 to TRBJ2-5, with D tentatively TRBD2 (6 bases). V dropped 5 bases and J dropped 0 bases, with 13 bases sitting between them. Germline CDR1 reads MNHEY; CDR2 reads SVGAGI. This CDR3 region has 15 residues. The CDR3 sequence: CASSHPRDYQETQYF. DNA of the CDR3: TGTGCCAGCAGTCACCCCCGGGACTACCAAGAGACCCAGTACTTC.

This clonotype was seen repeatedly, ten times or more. As DNA, the CDR3 is TGTGCCAGCAGCTTCCTGGGACAGGGGGATGGCTACACCTTC. It translates to CASSFLGQGDGYTF. This sequence joins TRBV5-6 and TRBJ1-2; 11 bases are shared with TRBD1. Trimming took 2 bases from V and 6 from J; bases not matched to a gene: 3. This CDR3 has 14 amino acids. Germline V gene data show CDR1 as SGHDT and CDR2 as YYEEEE.

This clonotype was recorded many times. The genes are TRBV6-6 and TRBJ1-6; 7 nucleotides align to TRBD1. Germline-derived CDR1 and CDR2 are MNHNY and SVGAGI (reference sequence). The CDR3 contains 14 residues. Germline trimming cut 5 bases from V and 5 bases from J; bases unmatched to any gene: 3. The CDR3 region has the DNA TGTGCCAGCAGTATAACAGGGGATAATTCACCCCTCCACTTT. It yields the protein CASSITGDNSPLHF.

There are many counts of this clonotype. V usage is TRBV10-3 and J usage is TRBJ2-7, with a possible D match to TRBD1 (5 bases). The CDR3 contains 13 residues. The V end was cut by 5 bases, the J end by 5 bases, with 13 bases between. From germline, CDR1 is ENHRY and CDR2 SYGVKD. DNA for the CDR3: TGTGCCATCAGTCCCTTCAGGGTAGACGAGCAGTACTTC. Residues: CAISPFRVDEQYF.

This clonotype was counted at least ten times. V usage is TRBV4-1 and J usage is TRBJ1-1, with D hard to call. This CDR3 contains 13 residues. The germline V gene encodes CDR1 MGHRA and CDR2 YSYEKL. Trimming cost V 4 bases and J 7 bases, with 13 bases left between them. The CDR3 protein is CASSPPQLDEAFF. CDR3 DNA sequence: TGCGCCAGCAGCCCACCACAGTTAGATGAAGCTTTCTTT.

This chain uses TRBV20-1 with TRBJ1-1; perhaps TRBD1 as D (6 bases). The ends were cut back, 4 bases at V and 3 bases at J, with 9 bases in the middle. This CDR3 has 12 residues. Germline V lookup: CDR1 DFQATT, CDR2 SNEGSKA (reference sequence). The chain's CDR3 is CSATTGYTEAFF. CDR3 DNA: TGCAGTGCTACTACAGGGTACACTGAAGCTTTCTTT.